This entry lists 25 T cell receptor beta chains sequenced from one sample in a study of blood T cell repertoires in COVID-19 (dated by TCRdb to between 2020 and 2021). The method was the immunoSEQ multiplex PCR assay. Sourced from immuneACCESS, this table was stored by TCRdb with only in-frame sequences that have V and J called. A share of the clones is absent; for the studies checked, an unresolved V gene accounts for under half, and the remainder has no known explanation. Across this sample there are roughly 23,000 clones, with roughly nine tenths seen only once. The ten largest account for roughly 28% of the sample. Source material: peripheral blood. These receptors originate from a man aged 70-80 years with COVID-19, enrolled during active disease.

The CDR3 spells CASSSSSNPPYNEQFF. The CDR3 coding sequence is TGTGCCAGCAGCTCTTCTAGTAATCCCCCCTACAATGAGCAGTTCTTC. The chain is built from TRBV7-9 and TRBJ2-1, with unresolved D. This CDR3 is built from 16 residues. Germline lookup yields CDR1 SEHNR and CDR2 FQNEAQ (reference sequence). V lost 4 bases, J lost 2 bases, and 15 bases lay in between.

The chain is built from TRBV15 and TRBJ2-3, with TRBD2 identical over 10 bases. This CDR3 has 16 amino acids. Germline assignment: CDR1 LNHNV and CDR2 YYDKDF (reference sequence). J was trimmed by 1 base and V by 0 bases; bases with no gene match: 1. The CDR3 sequence is CATSRDLAGGTDTQYF. The DNA of the CDR3 is TGTGCCACCAGCAGAGATCTAGCGGGGGGCACAGATACGCAGTATTTT.

The chain uses TRBV2 and TRBJ1-6; TRBD1 matches at 10 bases. The CDR3 is made up of 13 amino acids. Trimming cost V 9 bases and J 10 bases; bases outside gene matches: 6. Germline V gives CDR1 SNHLY, CDR2 FYNNEI. CDR3 loop: CASTGQGESPLHF. In nucleotides, the CDR3 is TGTGCCAGTACCGGACAGGGGGAATCACCCCTCCACTTT.

V usage is TRBV19 and J usage is TRBJ2-7; D possibly corresponds to TRBD2 (5 bases). V was shortened by 6 bases and J by 7 bases, with 10 bases between the two germline ends. The length of the CDR3 is 11 residues. In germline, CDR1 is LNHDA, CDR2 SQIVND (reference sequence). The CDR3 reads CASSQRDEQYF. The DNA of the CDR3 is TGTGCCAGTAGCCAGAGGGATGAGCAGTACTTC.

V gene TRBV5-1 combines with J gene TRBJ1-2, with 7 nucleotides matching TRBD1. With V trimmed by 4 bases and J by 7 bases, 16 bases remained unmatched. The CDR3 sequence is 16 residues long. The germline gives CDR1 SGHRS, CDR2 YFSETQ. The CDR3 coding sequence is TGCGCCAGCAGCCTGTCCCGGGACAGCCCGGGGGTTGGCTACACCTTC. Protein sequence: CASSLSRDSPGVGYTF.

The chain uses TRBV10-3 and TRBJ1-2; no firm D call. From germline, CDR1 is ENHRY and CDR2 SYGVKD. The CDR3 is 12 residues long. The V end lost 0 bases, the J end lost 8 bases, and 7 bases lay between the germline ends. CDR3 residues: CAISESYLGYTF. The DNA for the CDR3 is TGTGCCATCAGTGAGTCTTACCTAGGCTACACCTTC.

The chain recombines TRBV5-5 with TRBJ2-7; the D gene is possibly TRBD2 (5 bases). Trimming cost V 4 bases and J 2 bases, with 10 bases left between them. The CDR3 has 13 residues. CDR1 and CDR2 from the germline V gene are SGHKS and YYEKEE (reference sequence). CDR3 coding DNA: TGTGCCAGCAGCCGCCTCGGGGCCTACGAGCAGTACTTC. Protein product: CASSRLGAYEQYF. Based on the CDR3 plus reference TRBV5-5 and TRBJ2-7, the full variable domain is DAGVTQSPTHLIKTRGQQVTLRCSPISGHKSVSWYQQVLGQGPQFIFQYYEKEERGRGNFPDRFSARQFPNYSSELNVNALLLGDSALYLCASSRLGAYEQYFGPGTRLTVT.

The rearrangement joins TRBV9 to TRBJ2-3; possibly TRBD2 for D (6 bases). Germline V gene lookup returns CDR1 SGDLS and CDR2 YYNGEE. The CDR3 covers 16 residues. V lost 2 bases, J lost 0 bases, and 13 bases lay in between. The CDR3 nucleotides are TGTGCCAGCAGCGTCTGGGGGAGGTCTAGCACAGATACGCAGTATTTT. This translates into CASSVWGRSSTDTQYF.

This chain connects TRBV18 to TRBJ1-1; possibly TRBD1 for D (6 bases). Germline V CDR1 and CDR2: KGHSH, LQKENI. The ends were cut back, 0 bases at V and 5 bases at J, with 13 bases in the middle. This CDR3 has 15 amino acids. The CDR3 DNA reads TGTGCCAGCTCACCACCACAACAGGGCGAGACTGAAGCTTTCTTT. This translates into CASSPPQQGETEAFF.

This clone has just one count. This sequence joins TRBV29-1 and TRBJ2-4; a weak D match, TRBD1 (6 bases). Trimming removed 6 bases from V and 7 bases from J, with 16 bases in between. This CDR3 contains 13 residues. From germline, CDR1 is SQVTM and CDR2 ANQGSEA. DNA for the CDR3: TGCAGCGTCAAACAGGGTTTGTCGAACATTCAGTACTTC. It codes for CSVKQGLSNIQYF.

This chain joins TRBV6-5 and TRBJ1-6; D uncertain. Germline CDR1 reads MNHEY; CDR2 reads SVGAGI. V lost 8 bases to trimming and J lost 8 bases, with 13 bases between them. This CDR3 contains 13 residues. The CDR3 reads CASSRVADSPLHF. As DNA, the CDR3 is TGTGCCAGCTCCCGGGTGGCGGATTCACCCCTCCACTTT.

The rearrangement uses TRBV5-4 and TRBJ1-1; 10 nucleotides match TRBD1. The CDR3 totals 14 residues. The V gene's germline CDR1 is SGHNT and CDR2 YYREEE (reference sequence). V was clipped by 3 bases and J by 6 bases; unmatched bases: 5. CDR3: CASSWGQGIAEAFF. CDR3 DNA: TGTGCCAGCAGCTGGGGACAGGGGATTGCTGAAGCTTTCTTT.

The CDR3 nucleotides are TGTGCCAGCAGCTTAGATCTGACTAGCGGCTACGAGCAGTACTTC. This sequence encodes CASSLDLTSGYEQYF. The chain combines TRBV11-2 with TRBJ2-7; 9 bases are shared with TRBD2. In germline, CDR1 is SGHAT, CDR2 FQNNGV. CDR3 length equals 15 residues. The junction had 3 bases not matched to a gene; V was cut back by 0 bases and J by 3 bases.

The chain links TRBV30 to TRBJ2-4; 12 nucleotides match TRBD1. The ends lost 5 bases at V and 10 bases at J; junction bases unmatched: 9. Looked up from germline, CDR1 is GTSNPN and CDR2 is SVGIG (reference sequence). The CDR3 spans 14 residues. The CDR3: CAWRSGTGGPIQYF. DNA of the CDR3: TGTGCCTGGCGCTCCGGGACAGGGGGCCCAATTCAGTACTTC. The entire variable domain, with the rest obtained from reference TRBV30 and TRBJ2-4, is as follows: SQTIHQWPATLVQPVGSPLSLECTVEGTSNPNLYWYRQAAGRGLQLLFYSVGIGQISSEVPQNLSASRPQDRQFILSSKKLLLSDSGFYLCAWRSGTGGPIQYFGAGTRLSVL.

This rearrangement joins TRBV4-1 to TRBJ1-1; 8 nucleotides match TRBD1. The CDR3 is 14 amino acids. CDR1 is MGHRA, CDR2 YSYEKL, per germline. After removal of 3 bases from V and 2 bases from J, the junction contained 2 bases not matched to a gene. In nucleotides, the CDR3 is TGCGCCAGCAGCCACGGACAGGGAAACACTGAAGCTTTCTTT. This encodes CASSHGQGNTEAFF.

The chain combines TRBV7-6 with TRBJ2-7, with TRBD2 identical over 9 bases. CDR1 is SGHVS and CDR2 is FNYEAQ in the germline V gene. The CDR3 runs 17 residues. J was trimmed by 0 bases and V by 3 bases; bases with no gene match: 9. In DNA form, the CDR3 reads TGTGCCAGCAGCTTGGCCCGGGTAGCGGGGGCCTCCTACGAGCAGTACTTC. This codes for CASSLARVAGASYEQYF.

V usage is TRBV9 and J usage is TRBJ1-1, with TRBD1 matching over 7 bases. Looked up from germline, CDR1 is SGDLS and CDR2 is YYNGEE. The CDR3 runs to 18 residues. Trimming removed 0 bases from V and 1 base from J; junction bases left unmatched: 12. CDR3 protein: CASSVGNEGALGNTEAFF. The CDR3 DNA follows: TGTGCCAGCAGCGTAGGAAACGAGGGGGCGCTGGGGAACACTGAAGCTTTCTTT.

The rearrangement uses TRBV27 and TRBJ1-1; D is perhaps TRBD1 (5 bases). In germline, CDR1 is MNHEY, CDR2 SMNVEV (reference sequence). Between the trimmed V and J ends, which lost 6 bases and 4 bases, there was a span of 18 bases. The CDR3 length is 15 residues. CDR3 DNA: TGTGCCAGCAGACCGGCGGGGCGTTTGGGCACTGAAGCTTTCTTT. It encodes CASRPAGRLGTEAFF.

This clone was seen a few times. The chain links TRBV6-5 to TRBJ1-1; TRBD1 aligns across 11 bases. This CDR3 has 13 residues. Per germline, CDR1 MNHEY and CDR2 SVGAGI. The ends lost 2 bases at V and 13 bases at J; junction bases unmatched: 6. DNA for the CDR3: TGTGCCAGCAGTTACCGGGGGGACAGGGGGTATTTCTTT. Translating it yields CASSYRGDRGYFF.

This clone was seen only once. The chain carries TRBV6-6 and TRBJ2-6; TRBD2 agrees at 7 bases. The CDR3 length is 14 residues. Germline V gene lookup returns CDR1 MNHNY and CDR2 SVGAGI (reference sequence). Trimming at V came to 8 bases and at J to 0 bases, leaving 1 base not matched to a gene. The DNA for the CDR3 is TGTGCCAGCGGGGGGGTCTCTGGGGCCAACGTCCTGACTTTC. It is translated as CASGGVSGANVLTF.

V gene TRBV3-1 (or the pseudogene TRBV3-2) combines with J gene TRBJ2-7; D gene ambiguous. The CDR3 length is 13 residues. Germline V gives CDR1 LGHDT, CDR2 YNNKEL (reference sequence). Trimming left V 4 bases short and J 6 bases short, with 13 bases between. CDR3 coding DNA: TGTGCCAGCAGCCCTTCTGACCGAGGCGAGCAGTACTTC. Protein product: CASSPSDRGEQYF.

This clone was recorded once. The chain uses TRBV7-9 and TRBJ1-3; 7 positions agree with TRBD1. This CDR3 comprises 17 residues. Per the germline V gene, CDR1 is SEHNR and CDR2 is FQNEAQ (reference sequence). Germline trimming cut 4 bases from V and 3 bases from J; bases unmatched to any gene: 12. As DNA, the CDR3 is TGTGCCAGCAGCTCACTACCTGATCAGGGGGGTGGAAACACCATATATTTT. Amino acid sequence: CASSSLPDQGGGNTIYF.

The chain couples TRBV19 to TRBJ1-4; D ambiguous. The CDR3 spans 14 residues. Looked up from germline, CDR1 is LNHDA and CDR2 is SQIVND (reference sequence). The germline V and J ends were trimmed by 6 bases and 2 bases, with 10 bases remaining between them. CDR3 residues: CASREASTNEKLFF. The CDR3 coding sequence is TGTGCCAGTAGGGAGGCAAGCACTAATGAAAAACTGTTTTTT.

The chain joins TRBV5-1 to TRBJ1-5; the match to TRBD1 covers 9 bases. The CDR3 has 22 residues. Germline assignment: CDR1 SGHRS and CDR2 YFSETQ. Losses at the gene ends were 4 bases for V and 1 base for J; bases not matched to a gene: 24. In DNA, the CDR3 is TGCGCCAGCAGCCAAGGTTGGCTACCGAGGGACAGGGATTTCAGGAGCAATCAGCCCCAGCATTTT. Residues: CASSQGWLPRDRDFRSNQPQHF.

V gene TRBV19 combines with J gene TRBJ2-3; 8 bases agree with TRBD2. The CDR3 sequence is 17 residues long. The germline V gene encodes CDR1 LNHDA and CDR2 SQIVND (reference sequence). Trimming cost V 7 bases and J 0 bases; bases outside gene matches: 12. This CDR3 is CASTPLGASGSTDTQYF. For the CDR3, the DNA is TGTGCCAGTACCCCCCTAGGGGCTAGCGGGAGCACAGATACGCAGTATTTT. Together with reference TRBV19 and TRBJ2-3, the CDR3 gives the full variable domain: DGGITQSPKYLFRKEGQNVTLSCEQNLNHDAMYWYRQDPGQGLRLIYYSQIVNDFQKGDIAEGYSVSREKKESFPLTVTSAQKNPTAFYLCASTPLGASGSTDTQYFGPGTRLTVL.